The rows below give T cell receptor beta chains drawn from one sample of a study of human T cells and chemical hapten exposure. MiXCR, run by TCRdb on the RACE reads, gives a single entry per CDR3 protein. This table has about 260,000 distinct CDR3 sequences, approximately 8.6% appearing once. The sequences come from whole blood, collected in connection with sensitization to the hapten diphenylcyclopropenone (DPC). Receptor source: a woman in her forties with alopecia areata. Some clones in this sample may be carry-over from other donors' samples. CDR3s include the opening cysteine and the closing phenylalanine or tryptophan. D genes are given only for firm matches. Size is stated for part of the rows, as once, few or many counts, or as a class when the clone is expanded.

j_gene: TRBJ2-3
abundance: few
v_gene: TRBV29-1
d_gene: .
CDR3aa: CSVGLGDTQYF
CDR3nt: TGCAGCGTTGGGCTTGGGGATACGCAGTATTTT

j_gene: TRBJ1-6
abundance: many
v_gene: TRBV7-9
d_gene: .
CDR3aa: CASSLGPRRSPLHF
CDR3nt: TGTGCCAGCAGCTTGGGCCCCAGGCGGTCACCCCTCCACTTT

j_gene: TRBJ2-7
abundance: .
v_gene: TRBV3-1
d_gene: .
CDR3aa: CASSQDRGGEQYF
CDR3nt: TGTGCCAGCAGCCAAGATCGTGGCGGCGAGCAGTACTTC

j_gene: TRBJ1-5
abundance: .
v_gene: TRBV20-1
d_gene: .
CDR3aa: CSADASGQGGNQPQHF
CDR3nt: TGCAGTGCTGACGCATCGGGCCAGGGTGGCAATCAGCCCCAGCATTTT

j_gene: TRBJ1-5
abundance: .
v_gene: TRBV12-3/TRBV12-4
d_gene: .
CDR3aa: CASSLSGGSDQPQHF
CDR3nt: TGTGCCAGCAGTTTATCTGGGGGGAGTGATCAGCCCCAGCATTTT

j_gene: TRBJ2-4
abundance: few
v_gene: TRBV20-1
d_gene: .
CDR3aa: CSARNTGSGANIQYF
CDR3nt: TGCAGTGCTAGAAACACGGGAAGCGGAGCTAACATTCAGTACTTC

j_gene: TRBJ2-2
abundance: .
v_gene: TRBV2
d_gene: .
CDR3aa: CASSADRNTGELFF
CDR3nt: TGTGCCAGCAGTGCGGACAGGAACACCGGGGAGCTGTTTTTT

j_gene: TRBJ2-1
abundance: .
v_gene: TRBV29-1
d_gene: .
CDR3aa: CSVEWGGYNEQFF
CDR3nt: TGCAGCGTTGAGTGGGGCGGATACAATGAGCAGTTCTTC

j_gene: TRBJ2-3
abundance: few
v_gene: TRBV29-1
d_gene: .
CDR3aa: CSVVAATDTQYF
CDR3nt: TGCAGCGTTGTGGCGGCCACAGATACGCAGTATTTT

j_gene: TRBJ1-4
abundance: few
v_gene: TRBV2
d_gene: .
CDR3aa: CASVAGLTNEKLFF
CDR3nt: TGTGCCAGCGTCGCAGGATTAACTAATGAAAAACTGTTTTTT

j_gene: TRBJ1-5
abundance: few
v_gene: TRBV19
d_gene: .
CDR3aa: CASSIVGNQPQHF
CDR3nt: TGTGCCAGTAGTATAGTAGGCAATCAGCCCCAGCATTTT

j_gene: TRBJ2-5
abundance: few
v_gene: TRBV29-1
d_gene: .
CDR3aa: CSVGRRLLQETQYF
CDR3nt: TGCAGCGTTGGGCGCAGACTGCTTCAAGAGACCCAGTACTTC

j_gene: TRBJ1-1
abundance: .
v_gene: TRBV6-2/TRBV6-3
d_gene: .
CDR3aa: CASSWTVLNTEAFF
CDR3nt: TGTGCCAGCAGCTGGACAGTTTTGAACACTGAAGCTTTCTTT

j_gene: TRBJ1-5
abundance: many
v_gene: TRBV12-3/TRBV12-4
d_gene: .
CDR3aa: CASGKIMPQHF
CDR3nt: TGTGCCAGCGGCAAAATCATGCCCCAGCATTTT

j_gene: TRBJ2-4
abundance: many
v_gene: TRBV10-3
d_gene: .
CDR3aa: CAISQQGPLSF
CDR3nt: TGTGCCATCAGTCAACAGGGCCCACTATCTTTC

j_gene: TRBJ2-2
abundance: few
v_gene: TRBV20-1
d_gene: .
CDR3aa: CSARRQGGSNTGELFF
CDR3nt: TGCAGTGCTAGGCGGCAGGGGGGCTCGAACACCGGGGAGCTGTTTTTT

j_gene: TRBJ1-2
abundance: .
v_gene: TRBV12-3/TRBV12-4
d_gene: TRBD1
CDR3aa: CASSIGTGNYGYTF
CDR3nt: TGTGCCAGCTCTATCGGGACAGGGAACTATGGCTACACCTTC

j_gene: TRBJ1-1
abundance: many
v_gene: TRBV20-1
d_gene: .
CDR3aa: CSATSRSNTEAFF
CDR3nt: TGCAGTGCTACTTCTAGATCGAACACTGAAGCTTTCTTT

j_gene: TRBJ2-4
abundance: .
v_gene: TRBV12-3/TRBV12-4
d_gene: TRBD2
CDR3aa: CASSLAGLRDIQYF
CDR3nt: TGTGCCAGCAGTTTAGCGGGACTAAGGGACATTCAGTACTTC

j_gene: TRBJ2-1
abundance: .
v_gene: TRBV12-5
d_gene: TRBD2
CDR3aa: CASGSRSGVSYNEQFF
CDR3nt: TGTGCTAGTGGGTCTCGAAGCGGGGTCTCCTACAATGAGCAGTTCTTC

j_gene: TRBJ2-5
abundance: .
v_gene: TRBV6-5
d_gene: .
CDR3aa: CASSNPPELGETQYF
CDR3nt: TGTGCCAGCAGTAATCCCCCTGAACTAGGAGAGACCCAGTACTTC

j_gene: TRBJ1-6
abundance: .
v_gene: TRBV20-1
d_gene: TRBD1
CDR3aa: CSARVHRGSYNSPLHF
CDR3nt: TGCAGTGCTAGAGTCCACAGGGGGTCCTATAATTCACCCCTCCACTTT

j_gene: TRBJ2-5
abundance: .
v_gene: TRBV7-3
d_gene: .
CDR3aa: CASSPLAGFQETQYF
CDR3nt: TGTGCCAGCAGCCCCCTTGCAGGCTTCCAAGAGACCCAGTACTTC

j_gene: TRBJ2-1
abundance: few
v_gene: TRBV18
d_gene: .
CDR3aa: CASSPQDTFYNEQFF
CDR3nt: TGTGCCAGCTCACCCCAGGACACCTTCTACAATGAGCAGTTCTTC

j_gene: TRBJ2-1
abundance: .
v_gene: TRBV5-1
d_gene: .
CDR3aa: CASTPTNYNEQFF
CDR3nt: TGCGCCAGCACACCTACGAACTACAATGAGCAGTTCTTC

j_gene: TRBJ1-3
abundance: .
v_gene: TRBV20-1
d_gene: .
CDR3aa: CSASNRQDSGNTIYF
CDR3nt: TGCAGTGCTAGTAACCGGCAGGACTCTGGAAACACCATATATTTT

j_gene: TRBJ2-5
abundance: .
v_gene: TRBV6-2/TRBV6-3
d_gene: .
CDR3aa: CASTTTRETQYF
CDR3nt: TGTGCCAGCACTACCACTAGAGAGACCCAGTACTTC

j_gene: TRBJ2-5
abundance: .
v_gene: TRBV12-3/TRBV12-4
d_gene: TRBD1
CDR3aa: CASNHRGMETQYF
CDR3nt: TGTGCCAGCAACCACAGGGGAATGGAGACCCAGTACTTC

j_gene: TRBJ2-1
abundance: many
v_gene: TRBV6-2/TRBV6-3
d_gene: TRBD2
CDR3aa: CASTTNPLAGDYNEQFF
CDR3nt: TGTGCCAGCACTACCAACCCCCTAGCGGGGGATTACAATGAGCAGTTCTTC

j_gene: TRBJ1-2
abundance: .
v_gene: TRBV20-1
d_gene: TRBD1
CDR3aa: CSVDSGTGGWSYGYTF
CDR3nt: TGCAGTGTTGATTCCGGGACAGGGGGCTGGAGCTATGGCTACACCTTC

j_gene: TRBJ2-7
abundance: few
v_gene: TRBV29-1
d_gene: .
CDR3aa: CSVGYSYEQYF
CDR3nt: TGCAGCGTTGGGTACAGCTACGAGCAGTACTTC

j_gene: TRBJ2-2
abundance: .
v_gene: TRBV19
d_gene: .
CDR3aa: CASTKSGGGELFF
CDR3nt: TGTGCCAGTACAAAGAGCGGCGGCGGGGAGCTGTTTTTT

j_gene: TRBJ1-5
abundance: .
v_gene: TRBV19
d_gene: .
CDR3aa: CASSPLGQLNQPQHF
CDR3nt: TGTGCCAGTAGTCCCCTCGGGCAACTTAATCAGCCCCAGCATTTT

j_gene: TRBJ2-7
abundance: .
v_gene: TRBV2
d_gene: .
CDR3aa: CASADQRASSYEQYF
CDR3nt: TGTGCCAGCGCGGATCAGCGAGCCAGCTCCTACGAGCAGTACTTC

j_gene: TRBJ1-2
abundance: .
v_gene: TRBV6-5
d_gene: .
CDR3aa: CASSYSGQTYYGYTF
CDR3nt: TGTGCCAGCAGTTACTCGGGGCAGACTTACTATGGCTACACCTTC

j_gene: TRBJ1-3
abundance: .
v_gene: TRBV7-9
d_gene: .
CDR3aa: CASSASNSGNTIYF
CDR3nt: TGTGCCAGCAGCGCGTCAAACTCTGGAAACACCATATATTTT

j_gene: TRBJ2-7
abundance: .
v_gene: TRBV18
d_gene: TRBD2
CDR3aa: CASSLMLRGLAGGDSYNEQYF
CDR3nt: TGTGCCAGCTCACTCATGCTAAGGGGACTAGCGGGAGGTGACTCCTACAATGAGCAGTACTTC

j_gene: TRBJ2-3
abundance: few
v_gene: TRBV10-3
d_gene: TRBD2
CDR3aa: CAISTSGGGRTDTQYF
CDR3nt: TGTGCCATCAGTACTAGCGGGGGGGGACGCACAGATACGCAGTATTTT

j_gene: TRBJ2-3
abundance: .
v_gene: TRBV11-1
d_gene: TRBD2
CDR3aa: CASIRTSGSTDTQYF
CDR3nt: TGTGCCAGCATCCGGACTAGCGGGAGCACAGATACGCAGTATTTT

j_gene: TRBJ2-3
abundance: many
v_gene: TRBV12-3/TRBV12-4
d_gene: .
CDR3aa: CASSSADTQYF
CDR3nt: TGTGCCAGCAGTTCCGCAGATACGCAGTATTTT

j_gene: TRBJ2-7
abundance: .
v_gene: TRBV6-5
d_gene: TRBD2
CDR3aa: CASSYSGLAGVEQYF
CDR3nt: TGTGCCAGCAGTTACTCGGGACTAGCGGGAGTCGAGCAGTACTTC

j_gene: TRBJ2-3
abundance: many
v_gene: TRBV7-2
d_gene: TRBD2
CDR3aa: CASSLVPPPGGSTDTQYF
CDR3nt: TGTGCCAGCAGCTTAGTACCCCCCCCGGGAGGAAGCACAGATACGCAGTATTTT

j_gene: TRBJ2-1
abundance: few
v_gene: TRBV18
d_gene: .
CDR3aa: CASSPGQGTDNEQFF
CDR3nt: TGTGCCAGCTCACCCGGGCAGGGAACGGACAATGAGCAGTTCTTC

j_gene: TRBJ2-3
abundance: few
v_gene: TRBV7-3
d_gene: .
CDR3aa: CASSPTSQGTQYF
CDR3nt: TGTGCCAGCAGCCCAACTTCTCAGGGTACGCAGTATTTT

j_gene: TRBJ1-4
abundance: many
v_gene: TRBV20-1
d_gene: .
CDR3aa: CSAREARRNEKLFF
CDR3nt: TGCAGTGCTAGAGAAGCGCGGCGGAATGAAAAACTGTTTTTT

j_gene: TRBJ2-3
abundance: many
v_gene: TRBV4-1
d_gene: TRBD2
CDR3aa: CASSRTSGDTDTQYF
CDR3nt: TGCGCCAGCAGCCGGACTAGCGGGGACACAGATACGCAGTATTTT

j_gene: TRBJ1-5
abundance: .
v_gene: TRBV15
d_gene: .
CDR3aa: CATSRDGLSDQPQHF
CDR3nt: TGTGCCACCAGCAGAGATGGCTTGAGTGATCAGCCCCAGCATTTT

j_gene: TRBJ2-4
abundance: .
v_gene: TRBV6-2/TRBV6-3
d_gene: .
CDR3aa: CASSPLLAKNIQYF
CDR3nt: TGTGCCAGCAGTCCGCTCCTAGCCAAAAACATTCAGTACTTC

j_gene: TRBJ2-5
abundance: few
v_gene: TRBV12-3/TRBV12-4
d_gene: TRBD1
CDR3aa: CASSFEVGQVKTQYF
CDR3nt: TGTGCCAGCAGTTTCGAGGTGGGACAGGTGAAGACCCAGTACTTC

j_gene: TRBJ2-1
abundance: few
v_gene: TRBV2
d_gene: .
CDR3aa: CASSEALSTQNEQFF
CDR3nt: TGTGCCAGCAGTGAAGCGCTTAGCACTCAGAATGAGCAGTTCTTC

j_gene: TRBJ2-7
abundance: .
v_gene: TRBV28
d_gene: .
CDR3aa: CASSLHGETYEQYF
CDR3nt: TGTGCCAGCAGTCTGCACGGGGAGACCTACGAGCAGTACTTC

j_gene: TRBJ1-4
abundance: .
v_gene: TRBV4-1
d_gene: .
CDR3aa: CASSQMVGVGEKLFF
CDR3nt: TGCGCCAGCAGCCAAATGGTAGGGGTGGGTGAAAAACTGTTTTTT

j_gene: TRBJ1-4
abundance: .
v_gene: TRBV20-1
d_gene: TRBD1
CDR3aa: CSAAPPGQVNEKLFF
CDR3nt: TGCAGTGCTGCTCCTCCGGGACAGGTTAATGAAAAACTGTTTTTT

j_gene: TRBJ2-5
abundance: .
v_gene: TRBV7-7
d_gene: .
CDR3aa: CASSLRYSAGEETQYF
CDR3nt: TGTGCTAGCAGCTTAAGATATTCCGCTGGTGAGGAGACCCAGTACTTC